The 20 T cell receptor beta chains reported below all come from one sample, sequenced in a study of regulatory T cells in long-lasting Graves disease. HTBI primers from iRepertoire and Arm-PCR of CDR3 regions yielded the TCR beta libraries. Each CDR3 protein is one row after TCRdb ran MiXCR on the multiplex PCR reads. The profile shows 600,000 to 650,000 distinct CDR3 sequences, approximately 15% of them singletons. Regarding time point: newly diagnosed GD, antithyroid drugs for less than 3 months. Following extraction of RNA from PBMCs, that RNA was used to make the TCR library. The sample was also reused in another study, on T cells in Graves' hyperthyroidism and ophthalmopathy.

The starting material was peripheral blood mononuclear cells (PBMCs), obtained at new diagnosis, from a patient treated with antithyroid drugs. These receptors originate from a woman younger than 45 with Graves disease.

In this sample, this clonotype turned up many times. The rearrangement uses TRBV10-3 and TRBJ1-2, with D maybe TRBD1 (5 bases). Germline lookup yields CDR1 ENHRY and CDR2 SYGVKD. V dropped 2 bases and J dropped 6 bases, with 13 bases sitting between them. The CDR3 is 14 amino acids. Here the CDR3 DNA reads TGTGCCATCAGTGAGCTTGAGGGGCGACATGGCTACACCTTC. It is translated as CAISELEGRHGYTF.

V gene TRBV11-1 combines with J gene TRBJ2-5, with a tentative D call TRBD1 (5 bases). This CDR3 is 15 amino acids long. From germline, CDR1 is SGHAT and CDR2 FQDESV (reference sequence). The V end lost 3 bases, the J end lost 7 bases, and 18 bases lay between the germline ends. The CDR3 reads CASSFDQGSFGTQYF. The DNA of the CDR3 is TGTGCCAGCAGCTTTGATCAGGGAAGCTTTGGGACCCAGTACTTC.

The chain uses TRBV9 and TRBJ2-2; D remains unclear. The CDR3 is 15 residues long. Trimming took 0 bases from V and 1 from J, leaving 7 bases between them. From germline, CDR1 is SGDLS and CDR2 YYNGEE. CDR3 residues: CASSVGQENTGELFF. The CDR3 DNA reads TGTGCCAGCAGCGTAGGGCAGGAGAACACCGGGGAGCTGTTTTTT.

This clonotype showed up many times. V gene TRBV12-3 or TRBV12-4 combines with J gene TRBJ1-1, with D perhaps TRBD1 (6 bases). The germline V and J ends were trimmed by 5 bases and 0 bases, with 10 bases remaining between them. The CDR3 length is 14 residues. The CDR3 DNA is TGTGCCAGCAGTCGACAGGTAATGAACACTGAAGCTTTCTTT. Translating gives CASSRQVMNTEAFF.

For this clonotype: A much larger clonotype is one base distant, so this may be a read error. This chain uses TRBV6-9 with TRBJ1-4; D is ambiguous. Germline assignment: CDR1 MNHGY and CDR2 SVAAGI. The CDR3 runs 13 residues. The V and J ends lost 3 bases and 10 bases respectively, with 12 bases between them. CDR3 region: CASSYEREAKLFF. The CDR3 coding sequence is TGTGCCAGCAGTTACGAACGAGAGGCAAAACTGTTTTTT.

In this sample, this clonotype turned up many times. This rearrangement joins TRBV29-1 to TRBJ1-1; D is unclear. This CDR3 has 12 residues. Trimming shortened V by 8 bases and J by 0 bases, and 10 bases separated the two germline ends. Per germline, CDR1 SQVTM and CDR2 ANQGSEA. CDR3 nucleotide sequence: TGCAGCACCTTCACGGTGAACACTGAAGCTTTCTTT. It is translated as CSTFTVNTEAFF.

This clonotype has a count of ten or more. The chain joins TRBV20-1 to TRBJ1-5; a weak D match, TRBD1 (6 bases). The germline gives CDR1 DFQATT, CDR2 SNEGSKA (reference sequence). The CDR3 totals 17 residues. The V gene lost 3 bases and the J gene lost 1 base, with 19 bases spanning the gap. DNA for the CDR3: TGCAGTGCTAGTAGTCAGGGGCTCCGTGGAAGCAATCAGCCCCAGCATTTT. Amino acids: CSASSQGLRGSNQPQHF.

At least ten counts were recorded for this clonotype. The chain combines TRBV12-3 or TRBV12-4 with TRBJ2-1; 12 bases line up with TRBD2. With 6 bases clipped from V and 4 bases from J, the junction kept 13 bases outside the gene matches. This CDR3 has 18 amino acids. CDR3 protein: CASSPGLAGLGAYNEQFF. In DNA, the CDR3 is TGTGCCAGCAGCCCCGGACTAGCGGGATTAGGTGCTTACAATGAGCAGTTCTTC.

This clonotype was seen at least ten times. The chain combines TRBV28 with TRBJ1-2; D may be TRBD1 (5 bases). V lost 6 bases, J lost 1 base, and 12 bases lay in between. This CDR3 spans 14 amino acids. Germline values: CDR1 MDHEN, CDR2 SYDVKM. The CDR3 coding sequence is TGTGCCAGCAGCCCATTGGGACGTAACTATGGCTACACCTTC. This translates into CASSPLGRNYGYTF.

The chain joins TRBV15 to TRBJ2-1; 7 nucleotides line up with TRBD1. The junction had 12 bases not matched to a gene; V was cut back by 4 bases and J by 9 bases. This CDR3 region has 15 residues. In germline, CDR1 is LNHNV, CDR2 YYDKDF (reference sequence). CDR3 DNA sequence: TGTGCCACCAGCAAGGGGGCCGACTCCTGGGCTGAGCAGTTCTTC. This encodes CATSKGADSWAEQFF.

This clonotype occurred a few times. The chain uses TRBV20-1 and TRBJ2-3; 7 nucleotides line up with TRBD1. V gave up 0 bases and J gave up 6 bases; unmatched junction bases: 12. The length of the CDR3 is 16 residues. Germline V gene sequence: CDR1 DFQATT, CDR2 SNEGSKA (reference sequence). The CDR3 bases are TGCAGTGCTAGAGAGATACCCAGGGGGAAGGCGGATACGCAGTATTTT. This translates into CSAREIPRGKADTQYF.

Notes on this clonotype: A read error is likely here: a far larger clone is one base away. The chain has TRBV7-9 and TRBJ1-5; D not certain. The CDR3 loop spans 13 amino acids. Germline V CDR1 and CDR2: SEHNR, FQNEAQ (reference sequence). V was shortened by 5 bases and J by 11 bases, with 16 bases between the two germline ends. CDR3 residues: CASSRGGEGTQHF. The CDR3 DNA reads as TGTGCCAGCAGCAGAGGCGGGGAAGGGACCCAGCATTTT.

This clonotype was seen a handful of times. The chain joins TRBV20-1 to TRBJ2-5; the D gene is possibly TRBD2 (6 bases). From germline, CDR1 is DFQATT and CDR2 SNEGSKA (reference sequence). V was trimmed by 3 bases and J by 1 base, leaving 15 bases between them. The CDR3 consists of 15 residues. In DNA form, the CDR3 reads TGCAGTGCTAGCCCATCGAGGGAGGCCCAAGAGACCCAGTACTTC. Its protein product is CSASPSREAQETQYF.

The V call is TRBV12-3 or TRBV12-4, the J call TRBJ2-6; possible D gene TRBD2, 7 bases. This CDR3 is 14 amino acids long. V was pared by 10 bases and J by 2 bases, with 12 bases between. The CDR3 spells CATRGGAGANVLTF. Here the CDR3 DNA reads TGTGCCACCAGGGGAGGGGCTGGGGCCAACGTCCTGACTTTC.

CDR3 protein: CASRMASGSYNEQFF. CDR3 bases: TGTGCCAGCAGAATGGCTAGCGGGAGCTACAATGAGCAGTTCTTC. The chain links TRBV7-2 to TRBJ2-1; 10 nucleotides align to TRBD2. The CDR3 is 15 amino acids. J lost 3 bases, V lost 6 bases, and 5 bases had no gene match. Germline loops: CDR1 SGHTA, CDR2 FQGNSA.

The chain recombines TRBV19 with TRBJ2-1; TRBD2 is a possible D gene (7 bases). The CDR3 covers 14 residues. Trimming pared 6 bases from V and 8 bases from J, leaving 17 bases between. The germline V gene encodes CDR1 LNHDA and CDR2 SQIVND (reference sequence). The CDR3 spells CASRWGGLVDEQFF. The CDR3 DNA follows: TGTGCCAGTAGGTGGGGGGGCTTAGTGGATGAGCAGTTCTTC.

The V and J genes are TRBV19 and TRBJ2-2; D might be TRBD2 (6 bases). With 3 bases removed from V and 1 base from J, the gap between germline ends came to 6 bases. CDR1 and CDR2 from the germline V gene are LNHDA and SQIVND (reference sequence). The CDR3 spans 14 residues. The CDR3 protein is CASSIGGNTGELFF. CDR3 nucleotides: TGTGCCAGTAGTATCGGGGGGAACACCGGGGAGCTGTTTTTT. The full variable domain, in which reference TRBV19 and TRBJ2-2 provide the parts outside the CDR3, is DGGITQSPKYLFRKEGQNVTLSCEQNLNHDAMYWYRQDPGQGLRLIYYSQIVNDFQKGDIAEGYSVSREKKESFPLTVTSAQKNPTAFYLCASSIGGNTGELFFGEGSRLTVL.

The chain carries TRBV12-3 or TRBV12-4 and TRBJ2-7; 7 nucleotides match TRBD1. The junction had 14 bases not matched to a gene; V was cut back by 6 bases and J by 6 bases. There are 15 residues in the CDR3. CDR3 sequence reads: CASSPWGAGTAEQYF. The CDR3 DNA is TGTGCCAGCAGCCCCTGGGGCGCTGGGACAGCCGAGCAGTACTTC.

This rearrangement joins TRBV6-1 to TRBJ1-2, with D unclear. With 8 bases removed from V and 4 bases from J, the gap between germline ends came to 14 bases. CDR3 length: 13 amino acids. Germline V gene sequence: CDR1 MNHNS, CDR2 SASEGT. The CDR3 spells CASLGRIFYGYTF. CDR3 coding DNA: TGTGCCAGCCTGGGCCGGATTTTCTATGGCTACACCTTC.

This clonotype was seen ten or more times. This rearrangement joins TRBV10-3 to TRBJ1-5; D not certain. The ends were cut back, 4 bases at V and 0 bases at J, with 7 bases in the middle. This CDR3 contains 14 residues. Germline V CDR1 and CDR2: ENHRY, SYGVKD. CDR3: CAISGGNSNQPQHF. The DNA for the CDR3 is TGTGCCATCAGTGGGGGTAATAGCAATCAGCCCCAGCATTTT.